The 22 T cell receptor beta chains in this list originate from one sample, sequenced in a study of blood T cell repertoires in COVID-19. TCRdb keeps only in-frame clones here, not all; method: immunoSEQ multiplex PCR. The sample shows around 200,000 clones, roughly 83% of them seen only once. The sequencing input was PBMCs or T cells enriched from blood (not recorded which). These receptors originate from a middle-aged man with acute COVID-19.

V and J are TRBV11-2 and TRBJ2-1, with 9 bases fitting TRBD1. Per germline, CDR1 SGHAT and CDR2 FQNNGV. This CDR3 spans 15 amino acids. V was pared by 3 bases and J by 6 bases, with 6 bases of the junction left unmatched. The chain's CDR3 is CASSFGTGLFNEQFF. CDR3 DNA sequence: TGTGCCAGCAGCTTTGGGACAGGGCTGTTCAATGAGCAGTTCTTC.

This chain's CDR3 is CAILFGGELFF. In DNA, the CDR3 is TGTGCCATTCTATTCGGCGGGGAGCTGTTTTTT. V and J are TRBV10-3 and TRBJ2-2; D gene unclear. CDR1 ENHRY and CDR2 SYGVKD come from the germline V gene. The V end lost 9 bases, the J end lost 7 bases, and 9 bases lay between the germline ends. CDR3 size: 11 residues.

The chain employs TRBV5-1 and TRBJ2-3; 8 bases are shared with TRBD2. This CDR3 region has 16 residues. V lost 4 bases to trimming and J lost 5 bases; unmatched junction nucleotides: 12. Germline CDR1 and CDR2: SGHRS and YFSETQ. CDR3 region: CASSARRAGVVDTQYF. In DNA, the CDR3 is TGCGCCAGCAGCGCGCGGAGAGCGGGAGTAGTAGATACGCAGTATTTT.

This clone has a handful of counts. The chain is built from TRBV2 and TRBJ1-5, with 7 nucleotides matching TRBD1. Germline loops: CDR1 SNHLY, CDR2 FYNNEI. After removal of 6 bases from V and 7 bases from J, the junction contained 12 bases not matched to a gene. CDR3 length: 15 amino acids. The CDR3, as DNA: TGTGCCAGCAGGGCCAGTGACAGGGCCGCGCAGCCCCAGCATTTT. Amino acid sequence: CASRASDRAAQPQHF.

This clone appeared once. The chain uses TRBV30 and TRBJ1-1; unclear D gene. The CDR3 is 14 amino acids. Germline V CDR1 and CDR2: GTSNPN, SVGIG (reference sequence). Deletions cut 4 bases from V and 1 base from J, with 13 bases between. The CDR3 protein is CAWTRGFPNTEAFF. CDR3 sequence (DNA): TGTGCCTGGACGAGAGGGTTCCCGAACACTGAAGCTTTCTTT.

The chain carries TRBV7-9 and TRBJ1-4; 7 bases map to TRBD1. Germline V gives CDR1 SEHNR, CDR2 FQNEAQ (reference sequence). The CDR3 is 17 residues long. V shed 4 bases, J shed 0 bases, and the junction held 8 bases outside the gene matches. Written as DNA, the CDR3 is TGTGCCAGCAGCTCGCAGGGGGTTGTGGCAACTAATGAAAAACTGTTTTTT. Translated, it gives CASSSQGVVATNEKLFF.

The DNA of the CDR3 is TGTGCCAGCAGCTTGACTGGCAGGGGGCAGGGAGAGACCCAGTACTTC. Amino acids: CASSLTGRGQGETQYF. The rearrangement uses TRBV5-4 and TRBJ2-5; 8 bases are a match to TRBD1. The CDR3 consists of 16 residues. Germline V CDR1 and CDR2: SGHNT, YYREEE (reference sequence). V lost 1 base to trimming and J lost 4 bases; unmatched junction nucleotides: 9.

The V call is TRBV5-1, the J call TRBJ1-6, with 11 bases that match TRBD1. Germline CDR1 is SGHRS and CDR2 is YFSETQ. The V gene end was trimmed by 4 bases and the J gene end by 9 bases; junction bases not matched to a gene: 6. The CDR3 loop spans 15 amino acids. The CDR3 DNA is TGCGCCAGCAGCCCGACCGGGACAGGGGGTTCACCCCTCCACTTT. This gives the protein CASSPTGTGGSPLHF.

The chain couples TRBV6-2 or TRBV6-3 to TRBJ1-1; unclear D gene. CDR1 MNHEY and CDR2 SVGEGT come from the germline V gene. Trimming removed 4 bases at V and 6 bases at J, with 12 bases between. The CDR3 sequence is 13 residues long. The CDR3 DNA follows: TGTGCCAGCAGTTCCCCGTTTTTTTCTGAAGCTTTCTTT. This encodes CASSSPFFSEAFF.

As concerns this clone: At the DNA level, this CDR3 is encoded by other sequences in the same sample as well. J is TRBJ1-1 and V is TRBV28; D possibly corresponds to TRBD1 (6 bases). V lost 2 bases to trimming and J lost 5 bases, with 6 bases between them. The CDR3 totals 12 residues. Germline V CDR1 and CDR2: MDHEN, SYDVKM. CDR3 in amino acids: CASSLQGTEAFF. CDR3 coding DNA: TGTGCCAGCAGTTTACAGGGGACTGAAGCTTTCTTT.

The genes are TRBV3-1 (or the pseudogene TRBV3-2) and TRBJ2-3, with D possibly matching TRBD2 (6 bases). Germline-derived CDR1 and CDR2 are LGHDT and YNNKEL (reference sequence). The CDR3 is 16 amino acids. V was trimmed by 0 bases and J by 8 bases, leaving 18 bases between them. Written as DNA, the CDR3 is TGTGCCAGCAGCCAAGATCTACTGGTCCTGGGGGGTACGCAGTATTTT. It codes for CASSQDLLVLGGTQYF.

The gene calls are TRBV29-1 and TRBJ2-1; 14 positions agree with TRBD2. The CDR3 is 13 amino acids. Per germline, CDR1 SQVTM and CDR2 ANQGSEA. With V trimmed by 5 bases and J by 8 bases, 2 bases remained unmatched. DNA of the CDR3: TGCAGCGTTCGACTAGCGGGAGGGTATGAGCAGTTCTTC. Protein: CSVRLAGGYEQFF.

V and J are TRBV5-1 and TRBJ1-3; possibly TRBD1 for D (5 bases). The germline V and J ends were trimmed by 0 bases and 2 bases, with 9 bases remaining between them. This CDR3 has 15 amino acids. Germline CDR1 and CDR2: SGHRS and YFSETQ. The CDR3 loop is CASSLEGETGNTIYF. As DNA, the CDR3 is TGCGCCAGCAGCTTGGAAGGGGAAACTGGAAACACCATATATTTT.

J is TRBJ2-2 and V is TRBV30; 8 nucleotides align to TRBD2. Trimming removed 3 bases from V and 1 base from J; junction bases left unmatched: 4. The CDR3 sequence is 15 residues long. Germline V lookup: CDR1 GTSNPN, CDR2 SVGIG (reference sequence). The CDR3 nucleotides are TGTGCCTGGAGGGGCGGGAGGAAGAACACCGGGGAGCTGTTTTTT. Its protein product is CAWRGGRKNTGELFF.

This rearrangement joins TRBV28 to TRBJ1-2; 8 bases agree with TRBD1. Trimming cost V 5 bases and J 4 bases; bases outside gene matches: 6. Germline values: CDR1 MDHEN, CDR2 SYDVKM. The CDR3 totals 14 residues. The CDR3 region has the DNA TGTGCCAGCAGTCCCTACACAGGGGGCTATGGCTACACCTTC. This codes for CASSPYTGGYGYTF.

The rearrangement links TRBV4-1 to TRBJ1-1, with no clear D. V was cut by 3 bases and J by 5 bases, with 7 bases left in between. CDR1 is MGHRA, CDR2 YSYEKL, per germline. The CDR3 has 12 residues. The CDR3 DNA is TGCGCCAGCAGCCAGGTCGCGACTGAAGCTTTCTTT. Its protein product is CASSQVATEAFF.

This chain joins TRBV30 and TRBJ1-4; the D gene is possibly TRBD1 (5 bases). V lost 4 bases and J 3 bases, leaving 15 bases between the germline ends. The CDR3 has 15 residues. The V gene's germline CDR1 is GTSNPN and CDR2 SVGIG (reference sequence). The CDR3 loop is CAWTSAGGANEKLFF. In DNA form, the CDR3 reads TGTGCCTGGACATCGGCCGGGGGGGCTAATGAAAAACTGTTTTTT.

The chain recombines TRBV2 with TRBJ1-5; D gene uncertain. The CDR3 is 15 amino acids. Germline V gene lookup returns CDR1 SNHLY and CDR2 FYNNEI. The V and J ends lost 4 bases and 6 bases respectively, with 16 bases between them. The DNA for the CDR3 is TGTGCCAGCAGTGCGGCCCCAGAACGGGTTCAGCCCCAGCATTTT. Translated, it gives CASSAAPERVQPQHF.

This clone has more than one count but fewer than ten. The chain links TRBV11-3 to TRBJ2-2, with 8 bases that match TRBD1. The junction had 12 bases not matched to a gene; V was cut back by 5 bases and J by 1 base. The length of the CDR3 is 18 residues. From germline, CDR1 is SGHNT and CDR2 YENEEA. The CDR3 spells CASSRGQGYTKNTGELFF. The DNA of the CDR3 is TGTGCCAGCAGCCGAGGACAGGGCTACACTAAGAACACCGGGGAGCTGTTTTTT.

This clone was recorded once. The rearrangement uses TRBV28 and TRBJ1-5; 10 bases agree with TRBD1. The CDR3 has 15 residues. Germline trimming cut 6 bases from V and 3 bases from J; bases unmatched to any gene: 5. CDR1 is MDHEN, CDR2 SYDVKM, per germline. The CDR3 region has the DNA TGTGCCAGCAGCCGGGGACAGGGGATCAATCAGCCCCAGCATTTT. Translated: CASSRGQGINQPQHF.

This clone was found once. CDR3 sequence reads: CAWKYGEVDNEQFF. In DNA form, the CDR3 reads TGTGCCTGGAAATACGGGGAAGTCGACAATGAGCAGTTCTTC. The genes are TRBV30 and TRBJ2-1, with D maybe TRBD2 (5 bases). The CDR3 covers 14 residues. Per germline, CDR1 GTSNPN and CDR2 SVGIG (reference sequence). The V end lost 4 bases, the J end lost 5 bases, and 15 bases lay between the germline ends.

This sequence joins TRBV5-6 and TRBJ2-2, with 7 bases lining up with TRBD2. Germline CDR1 is SGHDT and CDR2 is YYEEEE. J lost 6 bases, V lost 0 bases, and 2 bases had no gene match. There are 14 residues in the CDR3. CDR3 residues: CASSLGTRPGELFF. The CDR3 coding sequence is TGTGCCAGCAGCTTGGGGACTAGGCCCGGGGAGCTGTTTTTT.